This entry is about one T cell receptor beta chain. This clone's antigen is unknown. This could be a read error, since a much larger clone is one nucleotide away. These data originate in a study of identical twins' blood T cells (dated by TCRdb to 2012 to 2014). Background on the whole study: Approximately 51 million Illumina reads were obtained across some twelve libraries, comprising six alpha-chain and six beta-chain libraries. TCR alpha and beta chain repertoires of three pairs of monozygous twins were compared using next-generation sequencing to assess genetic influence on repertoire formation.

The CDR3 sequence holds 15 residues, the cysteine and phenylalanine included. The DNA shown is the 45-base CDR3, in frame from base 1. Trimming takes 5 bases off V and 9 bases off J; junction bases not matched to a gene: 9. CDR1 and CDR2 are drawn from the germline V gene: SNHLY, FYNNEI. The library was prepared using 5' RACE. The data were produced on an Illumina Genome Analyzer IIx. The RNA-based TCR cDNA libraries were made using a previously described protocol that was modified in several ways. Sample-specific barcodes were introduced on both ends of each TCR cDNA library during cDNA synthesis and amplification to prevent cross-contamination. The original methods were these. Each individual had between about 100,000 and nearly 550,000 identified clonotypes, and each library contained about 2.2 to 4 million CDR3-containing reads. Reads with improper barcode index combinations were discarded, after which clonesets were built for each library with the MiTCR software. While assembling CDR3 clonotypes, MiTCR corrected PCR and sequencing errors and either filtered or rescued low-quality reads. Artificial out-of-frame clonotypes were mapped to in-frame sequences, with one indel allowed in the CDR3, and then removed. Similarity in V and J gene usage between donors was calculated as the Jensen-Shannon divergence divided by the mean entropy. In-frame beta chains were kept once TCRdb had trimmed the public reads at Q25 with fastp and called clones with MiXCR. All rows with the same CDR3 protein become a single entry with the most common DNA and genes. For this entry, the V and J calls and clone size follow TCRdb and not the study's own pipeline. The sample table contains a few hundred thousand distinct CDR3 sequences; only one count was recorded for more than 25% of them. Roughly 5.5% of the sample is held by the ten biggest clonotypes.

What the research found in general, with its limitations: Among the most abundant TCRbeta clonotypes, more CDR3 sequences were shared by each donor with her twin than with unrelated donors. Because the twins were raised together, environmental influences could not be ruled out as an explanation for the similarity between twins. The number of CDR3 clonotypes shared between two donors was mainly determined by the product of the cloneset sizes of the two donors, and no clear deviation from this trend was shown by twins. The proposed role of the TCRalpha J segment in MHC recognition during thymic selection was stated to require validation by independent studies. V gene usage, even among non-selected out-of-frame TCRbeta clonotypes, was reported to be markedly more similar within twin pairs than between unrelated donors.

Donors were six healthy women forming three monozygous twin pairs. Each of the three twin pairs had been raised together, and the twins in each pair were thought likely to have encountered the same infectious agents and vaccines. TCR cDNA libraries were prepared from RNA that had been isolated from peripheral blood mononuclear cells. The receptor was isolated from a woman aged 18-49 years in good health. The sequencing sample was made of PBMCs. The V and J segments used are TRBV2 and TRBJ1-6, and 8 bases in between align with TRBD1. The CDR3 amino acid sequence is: CASSQIGQGCSPLHF. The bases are TGTGCCAGCAGTCAAATTGGACAGGGATGTTCACCCCTCCACTTT.